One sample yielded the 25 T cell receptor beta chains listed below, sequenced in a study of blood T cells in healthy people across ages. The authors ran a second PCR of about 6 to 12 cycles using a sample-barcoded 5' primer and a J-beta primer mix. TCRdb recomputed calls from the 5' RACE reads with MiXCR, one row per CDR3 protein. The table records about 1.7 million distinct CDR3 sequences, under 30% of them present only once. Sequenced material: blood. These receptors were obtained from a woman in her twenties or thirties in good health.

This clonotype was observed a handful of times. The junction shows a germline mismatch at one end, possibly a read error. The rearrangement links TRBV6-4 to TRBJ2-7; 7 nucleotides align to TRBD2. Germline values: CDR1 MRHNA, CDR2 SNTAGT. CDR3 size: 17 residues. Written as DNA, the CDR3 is TGTGCCAGCATCTATTGGCGCGGGACCGGGAGGCTCTACGGGCAGTACTTC. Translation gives CASIYWRGTGRLYGQYF.

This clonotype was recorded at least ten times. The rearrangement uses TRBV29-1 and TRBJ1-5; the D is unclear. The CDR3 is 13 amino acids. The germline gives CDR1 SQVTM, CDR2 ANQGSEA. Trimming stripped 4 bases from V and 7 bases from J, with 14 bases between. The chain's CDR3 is CSVAPSFGQPQHF. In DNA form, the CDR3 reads TGCAGCGTTGCCCCCAGTTTCGGGCAGCCCCAGCATTTT.

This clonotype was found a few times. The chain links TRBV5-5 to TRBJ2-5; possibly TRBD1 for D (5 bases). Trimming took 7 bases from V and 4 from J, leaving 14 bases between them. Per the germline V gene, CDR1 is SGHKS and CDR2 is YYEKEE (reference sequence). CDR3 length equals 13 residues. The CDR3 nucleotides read TGTGCCAGCTACTTTCAGGGAAGAGAGACCCAGTACTTC. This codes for CASYFQGRETQYF.

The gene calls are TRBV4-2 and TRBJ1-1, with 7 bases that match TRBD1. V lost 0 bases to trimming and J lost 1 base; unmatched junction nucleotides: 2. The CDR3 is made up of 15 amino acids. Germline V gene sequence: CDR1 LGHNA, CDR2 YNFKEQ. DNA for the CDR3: TGTGCCAGCAGCCAAGATAAGGGGGCGAACACTGAAGCTTTCTTT. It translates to CASSQDKGANTEAFF.

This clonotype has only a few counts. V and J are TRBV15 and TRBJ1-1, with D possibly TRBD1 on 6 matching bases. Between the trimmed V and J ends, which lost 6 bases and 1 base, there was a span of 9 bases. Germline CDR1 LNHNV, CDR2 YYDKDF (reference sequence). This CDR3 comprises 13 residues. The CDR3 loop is CATSRGQNTEAFF. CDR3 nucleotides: TGTGCCACCAGTCGGGGACAGAACACTGAAGCTTTCTTT.

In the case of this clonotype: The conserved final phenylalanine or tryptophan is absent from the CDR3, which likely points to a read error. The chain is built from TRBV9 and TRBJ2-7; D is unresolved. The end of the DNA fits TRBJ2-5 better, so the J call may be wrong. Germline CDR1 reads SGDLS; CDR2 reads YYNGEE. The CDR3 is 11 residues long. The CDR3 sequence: CASSAEETQYC. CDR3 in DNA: TGTGCCAGCAGCGCCGAAGAGACCCAGTACTGC.

The CDR3 nucleotides read TGTGCCATCAGTGATCAAGCGGGAGAAACAGATACGCAGTATTTT. It translates to CAISDQAGETDTQYF. This chain connects TRBV10-3 to TRBJ2-3; TRBD2 matches at 8 bases. The CDR3 length is 15 residues. Germline CDR1 ENHRY, CDR2 SYGVKD. V lost 3 bases and J lost 3; bases outside the gene matches: 5.

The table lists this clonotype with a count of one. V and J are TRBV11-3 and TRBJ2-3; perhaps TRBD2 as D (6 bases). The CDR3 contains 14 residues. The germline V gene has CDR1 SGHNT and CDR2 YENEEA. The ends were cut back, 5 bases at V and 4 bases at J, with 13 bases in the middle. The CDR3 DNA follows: TGTGCCAGCAGCCCTGGCCGGAGGGCAGATACGCAGTATTTT. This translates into CASSPGRRADTQYF.

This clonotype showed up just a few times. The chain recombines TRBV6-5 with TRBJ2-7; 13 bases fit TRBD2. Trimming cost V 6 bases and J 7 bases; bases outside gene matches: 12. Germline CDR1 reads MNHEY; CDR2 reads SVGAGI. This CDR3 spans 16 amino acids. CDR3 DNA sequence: TGTGCCAGCAGGCGCACGGGACTAGCGGGGTACAATGAGCAGTACTTC. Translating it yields CASRRTGLAGYNEQYF.

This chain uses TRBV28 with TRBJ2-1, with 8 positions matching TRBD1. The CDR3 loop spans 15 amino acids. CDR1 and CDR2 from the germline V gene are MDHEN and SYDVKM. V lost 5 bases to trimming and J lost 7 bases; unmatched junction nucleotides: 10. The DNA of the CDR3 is TGTGCCAGCAGTCCTGGGACAGGAGTGCGGAATGAGCAGTTCTTC. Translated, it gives CASSPGTGVRNEQFF.

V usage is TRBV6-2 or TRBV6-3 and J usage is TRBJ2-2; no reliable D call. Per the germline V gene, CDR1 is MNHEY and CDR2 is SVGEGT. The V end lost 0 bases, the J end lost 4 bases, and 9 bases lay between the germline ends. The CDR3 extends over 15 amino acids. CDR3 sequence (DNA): TGTGCCAGCAGTTACTCGGTCGGGTCCACCGGGGAGCTGTTTTTT. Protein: CASSYSVGSTGELFF.

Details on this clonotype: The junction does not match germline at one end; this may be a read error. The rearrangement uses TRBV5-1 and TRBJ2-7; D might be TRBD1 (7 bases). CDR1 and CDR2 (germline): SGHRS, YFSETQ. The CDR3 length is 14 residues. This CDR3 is CAGSFRGASYEQYF. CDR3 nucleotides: TGCGCCGGCAGCTTCAGGGGGGCTTCCTACGAGCAGTACTTC. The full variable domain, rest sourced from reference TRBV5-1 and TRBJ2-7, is KAGVTQTPRYLIKTRGQQVTLSCSPISGHRSVSWYQQTPGQGLQFLFEYFSETQRNKGNFPGRFSGRQFSNSRSEMNVSTLELGDSALYLCAGSFRGASYEQYFGPGTRLTVT.

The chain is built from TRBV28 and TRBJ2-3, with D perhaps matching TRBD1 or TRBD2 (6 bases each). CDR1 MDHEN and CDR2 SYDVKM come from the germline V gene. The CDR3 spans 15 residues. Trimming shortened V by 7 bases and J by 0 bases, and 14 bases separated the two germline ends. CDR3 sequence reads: CASIPRGPSTDTQYF. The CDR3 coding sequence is TGTGCCAGCATACCCCGGGGGCCTAGCACAGATACGCAGTATTTT.

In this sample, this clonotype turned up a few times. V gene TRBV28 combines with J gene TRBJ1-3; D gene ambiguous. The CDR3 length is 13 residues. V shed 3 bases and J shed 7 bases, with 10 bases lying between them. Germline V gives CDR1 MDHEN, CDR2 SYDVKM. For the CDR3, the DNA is TGTGCCAGCAGTTTTGACGGCCGCAACACCATATATTTT. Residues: CASSFDGRNTIYF.

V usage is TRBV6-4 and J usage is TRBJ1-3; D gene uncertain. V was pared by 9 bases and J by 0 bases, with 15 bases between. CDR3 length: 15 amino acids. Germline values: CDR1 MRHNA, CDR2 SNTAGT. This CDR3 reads CARSLRKDSGNTIYF. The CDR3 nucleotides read TGTGCCAGATCCCTCCGTAAGGACTCTGGAAACACCATATATTTT.

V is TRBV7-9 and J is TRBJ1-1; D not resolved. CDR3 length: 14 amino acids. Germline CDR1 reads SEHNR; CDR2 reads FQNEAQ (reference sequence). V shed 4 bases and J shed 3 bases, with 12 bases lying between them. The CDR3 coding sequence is TGTGCCAGCAGCTCCCCAGTAGGGCACACTGAAGCTTTCTTT. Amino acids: CASSSPVGHTEAFF.

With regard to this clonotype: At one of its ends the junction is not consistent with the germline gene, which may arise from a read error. The CDR3, as DNA: TGTGCCAGCAGCGTAGGAGCGGGAGGTCCCTCCACAGGTACGCAGTATTTT. The encoded protein is CASSVGAGGPSTGTQYF. The V and J genes are TRBV9 and TRBJ2-3; 9 bases agree with TRBD2. The CDR3 sequence is 17 residues long. Looked up from germline, CDR1 is SGDLS and CDR2 is YYNGEE.

CDR3 in DNA: TGTGCCTGGAGGCGACAGGGGATCCCCAATGAAAAACTGTTTTTT. Amino acids: CAWRRQGIPNEKLFF. The genes are TRBV30 and TRBJ1-4; TRBD1 aligns across 8 bases. This CDR3 comprises 15 residues. The J segment lost 5 bases and the V segment lost 3 bases, leaving 8 bases of the junction unmatched. CDR1 GTSNPN and CDR2 SVGIG come from the germline V gene (reference sequence). The full variable domain, completed using reference TRBV30 and TRBJ1-4, is SQTIHQWPATLVQPVGSPLSLECTVEGTSNPNLYWYRQAAGRGLQLLFYSVGIGQISSEVPQNLSASRPQDRQFILSSKKLLLSDSGFYLCAWRRQGIPNEKLFFGSGTQLSVL.

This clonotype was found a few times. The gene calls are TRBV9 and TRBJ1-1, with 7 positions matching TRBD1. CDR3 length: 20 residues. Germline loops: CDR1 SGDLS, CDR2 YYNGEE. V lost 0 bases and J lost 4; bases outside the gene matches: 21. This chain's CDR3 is CASSVVGEPGGLGGVTEAFF. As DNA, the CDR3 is TGTGCCAGCAGCGTAGTGGGTGAGCCAGGGGGACTCGGAGGGGTCACTGAAGCTTTCTTT.

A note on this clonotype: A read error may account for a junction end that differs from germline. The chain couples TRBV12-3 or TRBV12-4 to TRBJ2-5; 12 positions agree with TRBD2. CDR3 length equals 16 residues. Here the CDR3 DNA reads TGTACCAGCAGCCCGGAACTAGCGGGAGGCGAAGAGACCCAGTACTTC. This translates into CTSSPELAGGEETQYF.

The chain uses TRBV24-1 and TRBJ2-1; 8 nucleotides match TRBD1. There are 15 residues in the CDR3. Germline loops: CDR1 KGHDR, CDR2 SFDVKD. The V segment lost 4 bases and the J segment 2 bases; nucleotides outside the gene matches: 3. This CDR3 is CATSEDRGPYNEQFF. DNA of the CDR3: TGTGCCACCAGTGAAGACAGGGGACCCTACAATGAGCAGTTCTTC.

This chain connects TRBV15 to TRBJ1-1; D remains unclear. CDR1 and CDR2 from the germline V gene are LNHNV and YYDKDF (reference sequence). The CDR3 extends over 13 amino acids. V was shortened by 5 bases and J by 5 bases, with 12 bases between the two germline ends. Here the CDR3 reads CATSPGEGTEAFF. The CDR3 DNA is TGTGCCACCAGCCCCGGGGAAGGGACTGAAGCTTTCTTT.

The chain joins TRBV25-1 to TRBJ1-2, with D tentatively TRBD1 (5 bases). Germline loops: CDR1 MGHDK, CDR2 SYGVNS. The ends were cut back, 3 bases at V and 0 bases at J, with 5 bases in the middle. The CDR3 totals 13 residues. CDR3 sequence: CASSEGPNYGYTF. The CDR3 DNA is TGTGCCAGCAGTGAGGGACCTAACTATGGCTACACCTTC.

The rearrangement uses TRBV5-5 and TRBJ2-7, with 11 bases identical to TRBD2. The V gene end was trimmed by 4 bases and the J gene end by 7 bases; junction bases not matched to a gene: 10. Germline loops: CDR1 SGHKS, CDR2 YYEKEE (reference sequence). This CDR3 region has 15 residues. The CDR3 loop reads CASSLGALAGGEQYF. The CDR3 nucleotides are TGTGCCAGCAGCCTTGGTGCCCTAGCGGGAGGTGAGCAGTACTTC.

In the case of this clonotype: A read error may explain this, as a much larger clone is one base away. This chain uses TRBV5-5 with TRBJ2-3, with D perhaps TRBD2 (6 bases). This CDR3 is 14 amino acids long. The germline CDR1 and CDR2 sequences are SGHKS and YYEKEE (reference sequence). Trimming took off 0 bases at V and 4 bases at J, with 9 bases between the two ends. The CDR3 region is CASSLDGRPDTQYF. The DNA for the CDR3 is TGTGCCAGCAGCTTGGATGGGAGGCCAGATACGCAGTATTTT.